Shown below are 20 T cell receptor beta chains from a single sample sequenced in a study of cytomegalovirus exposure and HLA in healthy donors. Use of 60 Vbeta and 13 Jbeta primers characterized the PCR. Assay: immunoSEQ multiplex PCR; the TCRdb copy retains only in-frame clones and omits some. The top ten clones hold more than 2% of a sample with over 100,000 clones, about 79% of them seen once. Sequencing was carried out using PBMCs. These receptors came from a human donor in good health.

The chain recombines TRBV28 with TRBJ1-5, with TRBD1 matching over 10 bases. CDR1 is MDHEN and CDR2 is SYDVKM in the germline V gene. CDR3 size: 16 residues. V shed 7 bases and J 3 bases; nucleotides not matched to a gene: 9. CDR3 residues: CASTTRDRGNNQPQHF. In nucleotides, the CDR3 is TGTGCCAGCACTACCCGGGACAGGGGTAACAATCAGCCCCAGCATTTT.

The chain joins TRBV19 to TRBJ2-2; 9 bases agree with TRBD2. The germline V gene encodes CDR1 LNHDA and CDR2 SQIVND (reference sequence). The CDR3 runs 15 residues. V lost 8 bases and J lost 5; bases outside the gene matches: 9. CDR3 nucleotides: TGTGCCAGTGGACTTCTAGCGGGGAGGACCGGGGAGCTGTTTTTT. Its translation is CASGLLAGRTGELFF.

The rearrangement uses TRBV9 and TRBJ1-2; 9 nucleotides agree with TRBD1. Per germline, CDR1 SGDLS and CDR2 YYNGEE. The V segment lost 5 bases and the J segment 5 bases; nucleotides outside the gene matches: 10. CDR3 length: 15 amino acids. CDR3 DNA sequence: TGTGCCAGCAGGAAAACAGGGGGCAGTCGATATGGCTACACCTTC. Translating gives CASRKTGGSRYGYTF.

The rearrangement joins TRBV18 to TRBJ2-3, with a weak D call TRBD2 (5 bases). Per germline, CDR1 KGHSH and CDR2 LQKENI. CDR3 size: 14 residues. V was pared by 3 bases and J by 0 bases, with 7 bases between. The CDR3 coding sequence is TGTGCCAGCTCACCGGACTCCAGCACAGATACGCAGTATTTT. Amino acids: CASSPDSSTDTQYF. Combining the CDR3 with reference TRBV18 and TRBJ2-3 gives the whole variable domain NAGVMQNPRHLVRRRGQEARLRCSPMKGHSHVYWYRQLPEEGLKFMVYLQKENIIDESGMPKERFSAEFPKEGPSILRIQQVVRGDSAAYFCASSPDSSTDTQYFGPGTRLTVL.

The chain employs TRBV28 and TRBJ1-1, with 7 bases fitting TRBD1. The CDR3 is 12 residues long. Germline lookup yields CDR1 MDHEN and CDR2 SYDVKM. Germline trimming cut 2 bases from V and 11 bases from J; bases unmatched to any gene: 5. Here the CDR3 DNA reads TGTGCCAGCAGTTTAAGTCTGGACAGGGCTTTCTTT. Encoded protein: CASSLSLDRAFF. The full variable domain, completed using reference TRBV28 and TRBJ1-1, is DVKVTQSSRYLVKRTGEKVFLECVQDMDHENMFWYRQDPGLGLRLIYFSYDVKMKEKGDIPEGYSVSREKKERFSLILESASTNQTSMYLCASSLSLDRAFFGQGTRLTVV.

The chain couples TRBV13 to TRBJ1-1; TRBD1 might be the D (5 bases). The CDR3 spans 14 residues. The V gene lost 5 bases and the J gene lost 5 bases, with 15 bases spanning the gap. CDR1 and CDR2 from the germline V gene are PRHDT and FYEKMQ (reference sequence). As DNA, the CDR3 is TGTGCCAGCAGCCCCAGGGTGGGATGGACTGAAGCTTTCTTT. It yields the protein CASSPRVGWTEAFF.

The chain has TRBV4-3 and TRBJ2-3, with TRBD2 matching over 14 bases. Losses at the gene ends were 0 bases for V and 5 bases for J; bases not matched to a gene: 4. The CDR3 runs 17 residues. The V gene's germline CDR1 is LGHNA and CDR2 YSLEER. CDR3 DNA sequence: TGCGCCAGCAGCCAAGAGGTGACTAGCGGGGGGGGAGATACGCAGTATTTT. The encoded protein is CASSQEVTSGGGDTQYF.

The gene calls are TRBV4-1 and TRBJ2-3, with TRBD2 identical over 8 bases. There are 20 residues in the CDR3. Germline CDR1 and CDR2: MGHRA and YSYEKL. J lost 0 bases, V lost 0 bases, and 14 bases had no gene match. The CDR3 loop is CASSQDGFAGGGGSTDTQYF. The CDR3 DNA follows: TGCGCCAGCAGCCAAGATGGGTTTGCGGGGGGAGGGGGAAGCACAGATACGCAGTATTTT.

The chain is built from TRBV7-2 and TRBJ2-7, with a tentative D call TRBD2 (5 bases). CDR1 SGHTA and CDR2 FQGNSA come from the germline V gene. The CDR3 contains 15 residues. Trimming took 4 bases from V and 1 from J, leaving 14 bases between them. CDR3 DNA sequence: TGTGCCAGCAGCTCTAATCGGCGGGCATCCTACGAGCAGTACTTC. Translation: CASSSNRRASYEQYF.

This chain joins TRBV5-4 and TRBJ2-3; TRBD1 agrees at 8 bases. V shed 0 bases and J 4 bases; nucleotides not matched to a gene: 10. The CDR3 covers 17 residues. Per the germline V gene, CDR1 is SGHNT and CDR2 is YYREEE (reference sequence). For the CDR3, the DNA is TGTGCCAGCAGCTTGGGCGGCGCAGGGGGCGGTTCAGATACGCAGTATTTT. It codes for CASSLGGAGGGSDTQYF.

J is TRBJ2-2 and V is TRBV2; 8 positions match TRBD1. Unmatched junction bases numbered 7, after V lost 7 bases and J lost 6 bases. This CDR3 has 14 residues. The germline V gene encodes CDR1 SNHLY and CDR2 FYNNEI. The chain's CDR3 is CASTRDRGAGELFF. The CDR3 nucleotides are TGTGCCAGCACACGCGACAGGGGCGCCGGGGAGCTGTTTTTT.

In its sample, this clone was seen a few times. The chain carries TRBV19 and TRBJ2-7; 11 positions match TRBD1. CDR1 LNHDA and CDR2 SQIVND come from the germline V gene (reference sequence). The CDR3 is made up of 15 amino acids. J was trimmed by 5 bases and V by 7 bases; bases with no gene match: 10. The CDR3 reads CASTSGGTGGNEQYF. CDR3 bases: TGTGCCAGTACCTCTGGGGGGACAGGGGGTAACGAGCAGTACTTC.

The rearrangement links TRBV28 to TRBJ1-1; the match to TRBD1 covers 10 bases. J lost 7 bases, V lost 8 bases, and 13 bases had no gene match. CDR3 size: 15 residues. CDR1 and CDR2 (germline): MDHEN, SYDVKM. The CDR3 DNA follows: TGTGCCAGCGGATTTCCCGGGACAGGGGAGGGTGAAGCTTTCTTT. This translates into CASGFPGTGEGEAFF.

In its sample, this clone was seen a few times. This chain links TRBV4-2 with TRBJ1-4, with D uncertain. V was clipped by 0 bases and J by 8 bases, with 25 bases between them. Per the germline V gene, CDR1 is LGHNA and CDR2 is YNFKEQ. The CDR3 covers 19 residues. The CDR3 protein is CASSQDPHATGVLKEKLFF. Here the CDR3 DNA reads TGTGCCAGCAGCCAAGATCCGCACGCAACCGGGGTTCTCAAGGAAAAACTGTTTTTT.

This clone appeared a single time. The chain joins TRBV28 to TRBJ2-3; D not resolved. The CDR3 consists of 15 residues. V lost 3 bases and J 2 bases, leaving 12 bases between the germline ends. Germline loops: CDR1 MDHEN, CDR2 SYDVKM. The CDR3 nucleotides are TGTGCCAGCAGTTTCGGTACGCTTGACACAGATACGCAGTATTTT. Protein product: CASSFGTLDTDTQYF.

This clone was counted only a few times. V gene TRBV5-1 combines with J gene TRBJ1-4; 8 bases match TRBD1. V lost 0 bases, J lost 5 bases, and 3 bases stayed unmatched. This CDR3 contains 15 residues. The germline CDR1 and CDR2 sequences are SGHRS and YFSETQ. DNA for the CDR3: TGCGCCAGCAGCTTGGACAGGGGGATAAATGAAAAACTGTTTTTT. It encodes CASSLDRGINEKLFF. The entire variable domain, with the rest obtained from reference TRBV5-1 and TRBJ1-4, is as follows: KAGVTQTPRYLIKTRGQQVTLSCSPISGHRSVSWYQQTPGQGLQFLFEYFSETQRNKGNFPGRFSGRQFSNSRSEMNVSTLELGDSALYLCASSLDRGINEKLFFGSGTQLSVL.

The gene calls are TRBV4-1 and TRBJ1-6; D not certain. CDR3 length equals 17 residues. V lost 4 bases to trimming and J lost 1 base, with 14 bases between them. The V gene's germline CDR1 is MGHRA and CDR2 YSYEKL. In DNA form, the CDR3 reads TGCGCCAGCAGCCTAGGACGGGAGGCGTCCTATAATTCACCCCTCCACTTT. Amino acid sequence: CASSLGREASYNSPLHF.

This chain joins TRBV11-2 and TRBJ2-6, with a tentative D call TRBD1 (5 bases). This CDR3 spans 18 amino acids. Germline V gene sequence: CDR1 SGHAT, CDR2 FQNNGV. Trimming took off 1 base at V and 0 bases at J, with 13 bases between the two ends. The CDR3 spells CASSLAGGAGSGANVLTF. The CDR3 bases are TGTGCCAGCAGCTTAGCGGGTGGGGCAGGCTCTGGGGCCAACGTCCTGACTTTC.

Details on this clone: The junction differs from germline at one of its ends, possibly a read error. The CDR3 nucleotides read TGTTCCAGCAGCTTCGCCGGGACAGGGTCCGGGGAGCTGTTTTTT. Translating gives CSSSFAGTGSGELFF. This sequence joins TRBV7-9 and TRBJ2-2, with TRBD1 matching 9 bases. The CDR3 totals 15 residues. Germline V gene data show CDR1 as SEHNR and CDR2 as FQNEAQ (reference sequence).

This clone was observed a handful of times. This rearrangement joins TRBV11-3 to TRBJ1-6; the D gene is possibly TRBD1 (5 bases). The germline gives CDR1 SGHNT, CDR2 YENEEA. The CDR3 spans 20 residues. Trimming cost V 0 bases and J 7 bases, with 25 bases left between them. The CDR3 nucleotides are TGTGCCAGCAGCTTAGATTGGGTCAGGGAACACTCATCCCGAAATTCACCCCTCCACTTT. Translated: CASSLDWVREHSSRNSPLHF.